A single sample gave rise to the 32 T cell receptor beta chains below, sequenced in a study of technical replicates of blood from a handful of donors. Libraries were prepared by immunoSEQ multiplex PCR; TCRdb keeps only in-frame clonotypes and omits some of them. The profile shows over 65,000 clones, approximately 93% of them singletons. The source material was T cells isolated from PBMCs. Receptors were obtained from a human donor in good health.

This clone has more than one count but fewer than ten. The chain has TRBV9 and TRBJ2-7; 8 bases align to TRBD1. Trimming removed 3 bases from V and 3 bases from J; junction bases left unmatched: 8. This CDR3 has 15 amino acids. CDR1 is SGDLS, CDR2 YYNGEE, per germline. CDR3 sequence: CASSGRQGPIYEQYF. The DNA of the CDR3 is TGTGCCAGCAGCGGACGACAGGGGCCGATCTACGAGCAGTACTTC.

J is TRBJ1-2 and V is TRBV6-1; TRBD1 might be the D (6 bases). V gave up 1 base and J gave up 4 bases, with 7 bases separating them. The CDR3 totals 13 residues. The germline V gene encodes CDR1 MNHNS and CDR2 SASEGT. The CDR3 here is CASSEGGPYGYTF. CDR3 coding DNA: TGTGCCAGCAGTGAAGGGGGGCCCTATGGCTACACCTTC.

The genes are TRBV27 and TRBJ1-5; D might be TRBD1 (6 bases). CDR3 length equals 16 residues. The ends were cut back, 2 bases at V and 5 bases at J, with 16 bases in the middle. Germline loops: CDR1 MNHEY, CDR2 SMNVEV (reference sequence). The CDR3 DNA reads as TGTGCCAGCAGTTTAGCCCCCCGGGGGGCAGATCAGCCCCAGCATTTT. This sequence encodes CASSLAPRGADQPQHF.

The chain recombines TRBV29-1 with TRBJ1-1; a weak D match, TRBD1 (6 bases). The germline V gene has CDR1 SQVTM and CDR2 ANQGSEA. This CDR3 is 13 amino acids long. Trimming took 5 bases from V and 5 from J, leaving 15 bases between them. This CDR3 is CSVRSGVGTEAFF. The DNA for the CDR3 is TGCAGCGTTAGGTCAGGGGTAGGAACTGAAGCTTTCTTT.

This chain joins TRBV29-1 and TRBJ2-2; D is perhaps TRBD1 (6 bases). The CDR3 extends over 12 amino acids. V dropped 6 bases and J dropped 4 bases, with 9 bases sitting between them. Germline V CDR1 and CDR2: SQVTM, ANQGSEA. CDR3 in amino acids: CSVPQGTGELFF. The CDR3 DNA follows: TGCAGCGTCCCACAGGGCACCGGGGAGCTGTTTTTT.

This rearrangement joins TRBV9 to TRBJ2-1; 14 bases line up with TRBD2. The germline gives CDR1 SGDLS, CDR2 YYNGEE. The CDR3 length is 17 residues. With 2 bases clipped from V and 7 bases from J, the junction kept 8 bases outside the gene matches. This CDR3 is CASSVGTGTSGSNEQFF. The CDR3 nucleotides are TGTGCCAGCAGCGTCGGGACCGGGACTAGCGGGAGTAATGAGCAGTTCTTC.

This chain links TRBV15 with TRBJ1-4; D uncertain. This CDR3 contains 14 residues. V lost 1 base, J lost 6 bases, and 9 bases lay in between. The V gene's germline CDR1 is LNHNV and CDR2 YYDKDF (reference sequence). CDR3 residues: CATSRGSGDEKLFF. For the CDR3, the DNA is TGTGCCACCAGCAGAGGCTCCGGGGATGAAAAACTGTTTTTT.

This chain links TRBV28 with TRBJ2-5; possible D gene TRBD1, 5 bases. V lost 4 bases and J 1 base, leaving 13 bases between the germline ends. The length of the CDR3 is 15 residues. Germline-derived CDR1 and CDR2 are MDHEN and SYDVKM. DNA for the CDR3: TGTGCCAGCAGTTATATGGACAATCCCCAAGAGACCCAGTACTTC. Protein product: CASSYMDNPQETQYF.

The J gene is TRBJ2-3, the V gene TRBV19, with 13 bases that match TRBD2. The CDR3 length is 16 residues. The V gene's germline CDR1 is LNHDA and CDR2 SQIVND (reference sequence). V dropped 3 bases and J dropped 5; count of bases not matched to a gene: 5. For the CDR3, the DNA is TGTGCCAGTAGTATTCGACTAGCGGGGGGTCAAGATACGCAGTATTTT. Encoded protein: CASSIRLAGGQDTQYF. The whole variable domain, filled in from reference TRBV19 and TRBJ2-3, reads DGGITQSPKYLFRKEGQNVTLSCEQNLNHDAMYWYRQDPGQGLRLIYYSQIVNDFQKGDIAEGYSVSREKKESFPLTVTSAQKNPTAFYLCASSIRLAGGQDTQYFGPGTRLTVL.

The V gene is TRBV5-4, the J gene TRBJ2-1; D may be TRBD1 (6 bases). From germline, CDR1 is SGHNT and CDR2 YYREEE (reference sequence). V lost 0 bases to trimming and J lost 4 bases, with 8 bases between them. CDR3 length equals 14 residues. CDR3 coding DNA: TGTGCCAGCAGCTTGGGACAGGCATACAATGAGCAGTTCTTC. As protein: CASSLGQAYNEQFF.

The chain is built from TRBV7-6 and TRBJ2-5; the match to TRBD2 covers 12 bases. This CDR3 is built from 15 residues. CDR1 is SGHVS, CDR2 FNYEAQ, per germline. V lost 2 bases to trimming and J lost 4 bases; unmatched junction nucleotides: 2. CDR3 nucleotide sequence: TGTGCCAGCAGCTTATTACTAGCGGGAGGAGAGACCCAGTACTTC. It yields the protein CASSLLLAGGETQYF.

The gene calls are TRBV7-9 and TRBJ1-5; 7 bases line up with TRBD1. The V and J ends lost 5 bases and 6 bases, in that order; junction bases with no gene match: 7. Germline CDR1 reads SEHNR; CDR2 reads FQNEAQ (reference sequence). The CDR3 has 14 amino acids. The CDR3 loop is CASSKTGDGQPQHF. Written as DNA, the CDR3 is TGTGCCAGCAGCAAAACAGGGGACGGTCAGCCCCAGCATTTT.

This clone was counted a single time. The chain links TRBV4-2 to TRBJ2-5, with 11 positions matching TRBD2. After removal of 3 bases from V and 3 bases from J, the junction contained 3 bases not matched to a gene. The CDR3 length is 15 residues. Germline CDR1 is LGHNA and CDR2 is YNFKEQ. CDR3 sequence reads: CASSQETSGEETQYF. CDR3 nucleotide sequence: TGTGCCAGCAGCCAGGAGACTAGCGGGGAAGAGACCCAGTACTTC.

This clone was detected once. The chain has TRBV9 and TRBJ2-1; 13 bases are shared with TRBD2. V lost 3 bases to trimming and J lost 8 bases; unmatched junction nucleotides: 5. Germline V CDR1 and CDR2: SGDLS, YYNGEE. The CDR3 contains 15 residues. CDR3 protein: CASSDPGTSGDEQFF. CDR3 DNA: TGTGCCAGCAGCGACCCCGGGACTAGCGGGGATGAGCAGTTCTTC.

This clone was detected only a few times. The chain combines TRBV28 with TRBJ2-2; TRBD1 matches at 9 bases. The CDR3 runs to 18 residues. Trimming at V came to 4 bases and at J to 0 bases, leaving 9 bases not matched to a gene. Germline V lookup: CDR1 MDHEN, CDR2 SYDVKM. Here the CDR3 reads CASSSGTGRPPNTGELFF. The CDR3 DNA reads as TGTGCCAGCAGTTCCGGGACAGGGAGGCCGCCGAACACCGGGGAGCTGTTTTTT.

CDR3 loop: CASTHDRALTDTQYF. The CDR3 nucleotides read TGTGCCAGCACCCATGACAGGGCCCTCACAGATACGCAGTATTTT. This rearrangement joins TRBV25-1 to TRBJ2-3, with TRBD1 matching over 7 bases. Trimming at V came to 7 bases and at J to 2 bases, leaving 9 bases not matched to a gene. This CDR3 comprises 15 residues. Germline values: CDR1 MGHDK, CDR2 SYGVNS.

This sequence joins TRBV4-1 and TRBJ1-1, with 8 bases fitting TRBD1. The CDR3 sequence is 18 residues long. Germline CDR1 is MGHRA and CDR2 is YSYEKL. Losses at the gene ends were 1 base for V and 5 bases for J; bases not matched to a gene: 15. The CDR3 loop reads CASSQVVPKTGTGTEAFF. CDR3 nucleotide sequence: TGCGCCAGCAGCCAAGTCGTCCCGAAGACAGGGACAGGAACTGAAGCTTTCTTT.

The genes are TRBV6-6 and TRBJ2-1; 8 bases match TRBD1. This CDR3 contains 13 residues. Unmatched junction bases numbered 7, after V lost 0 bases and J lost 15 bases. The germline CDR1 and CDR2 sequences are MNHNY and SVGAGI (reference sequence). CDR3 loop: CASSYSDSRGPFF. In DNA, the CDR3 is TGTGCCAGCAGTTACTCGGATAGCAGGGGGCCGTTCTTC.

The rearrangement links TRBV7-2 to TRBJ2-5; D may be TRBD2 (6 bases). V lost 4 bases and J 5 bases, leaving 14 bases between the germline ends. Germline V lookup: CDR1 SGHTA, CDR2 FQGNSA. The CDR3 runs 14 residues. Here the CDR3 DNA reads TGTGCCAGCAGCTCAGGACCGGGGGTGGAGACCCAGTACTTC. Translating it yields CASSSGPGVETQYF.

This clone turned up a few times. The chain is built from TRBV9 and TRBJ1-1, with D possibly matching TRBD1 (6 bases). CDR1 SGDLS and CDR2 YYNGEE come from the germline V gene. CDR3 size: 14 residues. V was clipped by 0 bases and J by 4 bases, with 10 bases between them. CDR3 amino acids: CASSVGGRSTEAFF. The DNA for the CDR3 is TGTGCCAGCAGCGTAGGGGGGCGAAGCACTGAAGCTTTCTTT. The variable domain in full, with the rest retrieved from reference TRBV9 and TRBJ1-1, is DSGVTQTPKHLITATGQRVTLRCSPRSGDLSVYWYQQSLDQGLQFLIQYYNGEERAKGNILERFSAQQFPDLHSELNLSSLELGDSALYFCASSVGGRSTEAFFGQGTRLTVV.

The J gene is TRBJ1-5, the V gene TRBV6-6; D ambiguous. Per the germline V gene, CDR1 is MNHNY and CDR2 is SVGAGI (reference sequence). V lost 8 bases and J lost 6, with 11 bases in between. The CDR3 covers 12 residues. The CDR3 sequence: CASRSVSQPQHF. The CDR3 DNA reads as TGTGCCAGCCGATCCGTTAGTCAGCCCCAGCATTTT.

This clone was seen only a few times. CDR3 amino acids: CASFLAGAIDTQYF. CDR3 nucleotide sequence: TGTGCCAGCTTTCTAGCGGGAGCGATAGATACGCAGTATTTT. The V call is TRBV2, the J call TRBJ2-3; 10 bases map to TRBD2. The J segment lost 5 bases and the V segment lost 8 bases, leaving 7 bases of the junction unmatched. The germline V gene has CDR1 SNHLY and CDR2 FYNNEI. The CDR3 runs to 14 residues.

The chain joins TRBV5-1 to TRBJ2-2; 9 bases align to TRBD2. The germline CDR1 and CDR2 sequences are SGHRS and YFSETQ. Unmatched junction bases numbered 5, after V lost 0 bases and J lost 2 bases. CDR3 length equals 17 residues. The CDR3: CASSLALAGSNTGELFF. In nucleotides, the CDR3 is TGCGCCAGCAGCTTGGCCCTAGCGGGGAGTAACACCGGGGAGCTGTTTTTT.

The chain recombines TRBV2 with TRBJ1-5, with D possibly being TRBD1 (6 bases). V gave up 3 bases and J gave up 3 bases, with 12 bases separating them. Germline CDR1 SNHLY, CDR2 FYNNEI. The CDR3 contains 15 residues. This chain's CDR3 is CASSDKTGHNQPQHF. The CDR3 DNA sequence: TGTGCCAGCAGTGATAAGACAGGACACAATCAGCCCCAGCATTTT.

The CDR3 loop is CAITGTRNYGYTF. CDR3 in DNA: TGTGCCATAACGGGAACCAGAAACTATGGCTACACCTTC. The V call is TRBV10-3, the J call TRBJ1-2, with D unclear. V lost 9 bases, J lost 2 bases, and 13 bases lay in between. The germline V gene encodes CDR1 ENHRY and CDR2 SYGVKD. The CDR3 sequence is 13 residues long.

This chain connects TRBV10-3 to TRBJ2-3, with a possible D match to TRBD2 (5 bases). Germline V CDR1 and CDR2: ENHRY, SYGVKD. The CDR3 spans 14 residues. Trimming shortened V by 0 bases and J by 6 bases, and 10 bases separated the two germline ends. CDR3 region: CAISESGSSDTQYF. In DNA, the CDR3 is TGTGCCATCAGTGAGTCGGGGAGTTCGGATACGCAGTATTTT.

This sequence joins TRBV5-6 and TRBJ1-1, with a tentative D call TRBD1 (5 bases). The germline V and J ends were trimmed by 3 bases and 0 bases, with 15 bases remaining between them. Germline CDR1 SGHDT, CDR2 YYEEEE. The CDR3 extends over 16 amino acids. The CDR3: CASSSFRQSLNTEAFF. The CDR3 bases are TGTGCCAGCAGCTCCTTCCGACAGAGCCTGAACACTGAAGCTTTCTTT.

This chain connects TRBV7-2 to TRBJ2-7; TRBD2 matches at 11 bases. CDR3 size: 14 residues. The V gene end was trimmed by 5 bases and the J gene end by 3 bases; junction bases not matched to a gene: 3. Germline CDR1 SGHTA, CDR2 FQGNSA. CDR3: CASSRTSGFYEQYF. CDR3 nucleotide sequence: TGTGCCAGCAGCAGGACTAGCGGGTTCTACGAGCAGTACTTC.

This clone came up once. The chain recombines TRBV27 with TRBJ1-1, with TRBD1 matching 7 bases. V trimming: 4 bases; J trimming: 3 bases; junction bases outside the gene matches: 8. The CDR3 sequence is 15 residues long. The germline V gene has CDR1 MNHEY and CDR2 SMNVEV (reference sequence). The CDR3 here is CASSSNRGSHTEAFF. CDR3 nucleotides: TGTGCCAGCAGTTCAAACAGGGGATCTCACACTGAAGCTTTCTTT.

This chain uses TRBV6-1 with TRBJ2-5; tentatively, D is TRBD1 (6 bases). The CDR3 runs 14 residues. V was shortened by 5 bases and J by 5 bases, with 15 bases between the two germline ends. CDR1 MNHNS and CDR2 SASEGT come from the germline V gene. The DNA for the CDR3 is TGTGCCAGCAGTCCCAGGGGTTCAGGCGAGACCCAGTACTTC. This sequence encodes CASSPRGSGETQYF.

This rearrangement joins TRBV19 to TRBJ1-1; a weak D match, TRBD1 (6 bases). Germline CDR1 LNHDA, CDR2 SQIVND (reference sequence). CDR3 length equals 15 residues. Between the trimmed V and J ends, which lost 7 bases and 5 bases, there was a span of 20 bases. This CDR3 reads CASTRFGQGPTEAFF. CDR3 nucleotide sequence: TGTGCCAGTACCCGTTTTGGGCAGGGGCCGACTGAAGCTTTCTTT.

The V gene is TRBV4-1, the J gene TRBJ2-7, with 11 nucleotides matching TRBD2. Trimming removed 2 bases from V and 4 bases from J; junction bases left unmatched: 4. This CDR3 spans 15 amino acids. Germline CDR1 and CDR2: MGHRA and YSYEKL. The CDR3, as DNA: TGCGCCAGCAGCCAACCGGGACTAGCGGTTTACGAGCAGTACTTC. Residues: CASSQPGLAVYEQYF.